These 17 T cell receptor beta chains were sequenced from one sample in a study of OX40 agonist ivuxolimab in advanced cancers. Profiled with immunoSEQ multiplex PCR; TCRdb holds only in-frame clones, not every one. The sample has tens of thousands of clones, around 84% seen once. Here the sequenced sample was CD4+ or CD8+ T cells sorted from blood, taken in a trial of the OX40 agonist ivuxolimab. The receptors originated from an adult with an advanced solid tumor such as melanoma, head and neck, liver or kidney cancer.

The chain has TRBV10-2 and TRBJ2-3, with D possibly being TRBD2 (7 bases). Germline V gene sequence: CDR1 WSHSY, CDR2 SAAADI. Between the trimmed V and J ends, which lost 5 bases and 5 bases, there was a span of 23 bases. This CDR3 contains 17 residues. CDR3 loop: CASSQPAGGRYGDTQYF. The CDR3 DNA is TGCGCCAGCAGTCAACCCGCCGGGGGGCGTTACGGAGATACGCAGTATTTT.

J is TRBJ2-5 and V is TRBV28; maybe TRBD1 (6 bases). The germline V gene encodes CDR1 MDHEN and CDR2 SYDVKM. This CDR3 region has 16 residues. V dropped 3 bases and J dropped 5 bases, with 19 bases sitting between them. CDR3 sequence reads: CASSLGRGAATETQYF. The CDR3 nucleotides are TGTGCCAGCAGTTTGGGCAGGGGCGCAGCCACGGAGACCCAGTACTTC.

The chain employs TRBV19 and TRBJ1-6, with a possible D match to TRBD1 (5 bases). Germline V CDR1 and CDR2: LNHDA, SQIVND (reference sequence). The V end lost 3 bases, the J end lost 11 bases, and 14 bases lay between the germline ends. This CDR3 comprises 14 residues. The CDR3 loop reads CASSIERGRTPLHF. In DNA form, the CDR3 reads TGTGCCAGTAGTATCGAAAGGGGTCGGACACCCCTCCACTTT.

This clone was detected once. The chain has TRBV19 and TRBJ2-1, with 12 positions matching TRBD1. The CDR3 totals 15 residues. V dropped 4 bases and J dropped 8; count of bases not matched to a gene: 6. Per the germline V gene, CDR1 is LNHDA and CDR2 is SQIVND (reference sequence). CDR3 protein: CASSTPGQGAYEQFF. Here the CDR3 DNA reads TGTGCCAGTAGTACGCCGGGACAGGGGGCATATGAGCAGTTCTTC. Based on the CDR3 plus reference TRBV19 and TRBJ2-1, the full variable domain is DGGITQSPKYLFRKEGQNVTLSCEQNLNHDAMYWYRQDPGQGLRLIYYSQIVNDFQKGDIAEGYSVSREKKESFPLTVTSAQKNPTAFYLCASSTPGQGAYEQFFGPGTRLTVL.

The chain combines TRBV20-1 with TRBJ2-1, with TRBD2 as a possible D gene (5 bases). Germline loops: CDR1 DFQATT, CDR2 SNEGSKA (reference sequence). The CDR3 runs to 11 residues. Trimming removed 2 bases at V and 10 bases at J, with 9 bases between. The CDR3 DNA sequence: TGCAGTGCTAGACCTCGAGGGGAGCAGTTCTTC. This encodes CSARPRGEQFF.

This sequence joins TRBV19 and TRBJ2-3; D gene unclear. Trimming pared 3 bases from V and 8 bases from J, leaving 12 bases between. This CDR3 contains 13 residues. CDR1 is LNHDA, CDR2 SQIVND, per germline (reference sequence). CDR3 sequence (DNA): TGTGCCAGTAGTATTATCCAGAAGGGTACGCAGTATTTT. Translated: CASSIIQKGTQYF.

The J gene is TRBJ2-7, the V gene TRBV7-2; 12 bases agree with TRBD2. The CDR3 extends over 13 amino acids. The V segment lost 5 bases and the J segment 5 bases; nucleotides outside the gene matches: 1. From germline, CDR1 is SGHTA and CDR2 FQGNSA. The CDR3 here is CASSTSGGNEQYF. CDR3 nucleotide sequence: TGTGCCAGCAGCACTAGCGGGGGGAACGAGCAGTACTTC.

The V gene is TRBV2, the J gene TRBJ2-1; D is perhaps TRBD1 (5 bases). The V gene's germline CDR1 is SNHLY and CDR2 FYNNEI. V was trimmed by 2 bases and J by 6 bases, leaving 17 bases between them. CDR3 length: 16 amino acids. CDR3 coding DNA: TGTGCCAGCAGTGAATATGAAGGGGTAGGCGGCAATGAGCAGTTCTTC. It translates to CASSEYEGVGGNEQFF.

The V call is TRBV19, the J call TRBJ2-2, with 9 bases identical to TRBD1. The V gene's germline CDR1 is LNHDA and CDR2 SQIVND (reference sequence). Losses at the gene ends were 4 bases for V and 4 bases for J; bases not matched to a gene: 7. This CDR3 has 16 amino acids. CDR3 in amino acids: CASSTIETGGTGELFF. Written as DNA, the CDR3 is TGTGCCAGTAGTACCATAGAGACAGGGGGCACCGGGGAGCTGTTTTTT.

This clone occurred once. The V gene is TRBV6-1, the J gene TRBJ2-7, with D uncertain. Trimming stripped 3 bases from V and 2 bases from J, with 11 bases between. This CDR3 region has 14 residues. Germline CDR1 is MNHNS and CDR2 is SASEGT. The CDR3 coding sequence is TGTGCCAGCAGTGAGGTCGAATCCACCTACGAGCAGTACTTC. It codes for CASSEVESTYEQYF.

The V call is TRBV7-8, the J call TRBJ2-3, with 7 bases fitting TRBD1. The germline CDR1 and CDR2 sequences are SGHVS and FQNEAQ. This CDR3 region has 16 residues. J was trimmed by 3 bases and V by 2 bases; bases with no gene match: 8. Here the CDR3 reads CASSLIARGRTDTQYF. The CDR3 DNA reads as TGTGCCAGCAGCTTAATTGCCAGGGGGAGAACAGATACGCAGTATTTT.

This sequence joins TRBV4-1 and TRBJ1-6; 7 nucleotides match TRBD1. CDR3 length: 16 amino acids. CDR1 is MGHRA and CDR2 is YSYEKL in the germline V gene. V shed 7 bases, J shed 10 bases, and the junction held 16 bases outside the gene matches. Here the CDR3 reads CASTTSGQAGDSPLHF. In nucleotides, the CDR3 is TGCGCCAGCACCACCAGCGGACAGGCTGGTGACTCACCCCTCCACTTT.

V is TRBV27 and J is TRBJ2-5; no firm D call. Trimming cost V 4 bases and J 0 bases, with 3 bases left between them. CDR1 and CDR2 from the germline V gene are MNHEY and SMNVEV (reference sequence). This CDR3 spans 12 amino acids. The CDR3 DNA follows: TGTGCCAGCAGTTCGGACCAAGAGACCCAGTACTTC. The encoded protein is CASSSDQETQYF.

The gene calls are TRBV5-8 and TRBJ2-2; D is unresolved. In germline, CDR1 is SGHTS, CDR2 YDEGEE. The CDR3 runs to 15 residues. Trimming removed 2 bases from V and 3 bases from J, with 11 bases in between. The CDR3 spells CASSFRGRDTGELFF. In DNA, the CDR3 is TGTGCCAGCAGCTTTCGTGGAAGGGACACCGGGGAGCTGTTTTTT.

The V and J genes are TRBV11-3 and TRBJ2-3, with D unclear. The germline gives CDR1 SGHNT, CDR2 YENEEA. This CDR3 has 12 amino acids. Between the trimmed V and J ends, which lost 6 bases and 1 base, there was a span of 5 bases. CDR3 DNA: TGTGCCAGCAGTGGGGGCACAGATACGCAGTATTTT. Residues: CASSGGTDTQYF. Together with reference TRBV11-3 and TRBJ2-3, the CDR3 gives the full variable domain: EAGVVQSPRYKIIEKKQPVAFWCNPISGHNTLYWYLQNLGQGPELLIRYENEEAVDDSQLPKDRFSAERLKGVDSTLKIQPAELGDSAVYLCASSGGTDTQYFGPGTRLTVL.

This chain connects TRBV15 to TRBJ2-5; D not resolved. This CDR3 is 14 amino acids long. Germline values: CDR1 LNHNV, CDR2 YYDKDF (reference sequence). The V end was cut by 0 bases, the J end by 4 bases, with 9 bases between. CDR3 DNA sequence: TGTGCCACCAGCAGAGATCACATGGGAGAGACCCAGTACTTC. This sequence encodes CATSRDHMGETQYF.

The rearrangement uses TRBV10-3 and TRBJ2-7, with 10 bases that match TRBD1. CDR3 length: 12 residues. V lost 6 bases to trimming and J lost 6 bases; unmatched junction nucleotides: 2. The V gene's germline CDR1 is ENHRY and CDR2 SYGVKD. CDR3 bases: TGTGCCATCAGCCGGGACAGGGGCGAGCAGTACTTC. Translated: CAISRDRGEQYF.